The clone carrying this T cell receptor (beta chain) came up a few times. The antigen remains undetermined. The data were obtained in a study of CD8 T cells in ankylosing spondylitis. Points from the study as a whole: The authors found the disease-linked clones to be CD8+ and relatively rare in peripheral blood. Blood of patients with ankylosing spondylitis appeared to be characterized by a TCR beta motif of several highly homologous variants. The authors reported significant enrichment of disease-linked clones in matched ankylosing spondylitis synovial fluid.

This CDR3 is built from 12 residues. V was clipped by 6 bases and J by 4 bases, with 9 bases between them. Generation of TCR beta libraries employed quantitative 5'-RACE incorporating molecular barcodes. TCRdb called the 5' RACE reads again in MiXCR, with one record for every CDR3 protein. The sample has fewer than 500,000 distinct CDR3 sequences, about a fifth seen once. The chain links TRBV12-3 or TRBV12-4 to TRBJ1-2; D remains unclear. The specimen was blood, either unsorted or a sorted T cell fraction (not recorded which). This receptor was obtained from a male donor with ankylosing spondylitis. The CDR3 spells CASSGGIYGYTF. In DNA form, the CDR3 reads TGTGCCAGCAGCGGAGGGATCTATGGCTACACCTTC.